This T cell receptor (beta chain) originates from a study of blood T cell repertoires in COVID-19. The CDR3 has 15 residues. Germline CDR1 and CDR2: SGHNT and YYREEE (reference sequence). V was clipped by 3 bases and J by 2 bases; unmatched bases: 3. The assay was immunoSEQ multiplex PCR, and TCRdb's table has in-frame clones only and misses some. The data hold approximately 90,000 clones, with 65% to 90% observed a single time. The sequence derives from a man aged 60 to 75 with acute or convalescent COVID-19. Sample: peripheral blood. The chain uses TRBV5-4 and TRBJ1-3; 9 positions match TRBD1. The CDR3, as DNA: TGTGCCAGCAGCTCGGACAGGGGAGCTGGAAACACCATATATTTT. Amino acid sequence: CASSSDRGAGNTIYF. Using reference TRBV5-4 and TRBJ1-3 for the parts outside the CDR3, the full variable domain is ETGVTQSPTHLIKTRGQQVTLRCSSQSGHNTVSWYQQALGQGPQFIFQYYREEENGRGNFPPRFSGLQFPNYSSELNVNALELDDSALYLCASSSDRGAGNTIYFGEGSWLTVV.